This T cell receptor (beta chain) was profiled in a study of beta chain features in type 1 diabetes. A remark on this clone: Its antigen is undetermined.

The CDR3 loop spans 15 amino acids. Trimming at V came to 3 bases and at J to 8 bases, leaving 6 bases not matched to a gene. Per germline, CDR1 SGHRS and CDR2 YFSETQ. Donors underwent one heparinised blood draw, about 110 mL on average. Investigators reverse transcribed all isolated RNA, so they sequenced expressed TCRB transcripts. Profiling relied on immunoSEQ multiplex PCR, and the TCRdb table lists in-frame clones only, not all of them. The top ten clones hold 0.9% to 1.1% of a sample with hundreds of thousands of clones, around 8.5% of them seen once. General study results and limits: VDJ junctions in type 1 diabetes patients carried more deletions and fewer insertions. Shorter TCRB CDR3s, moderately but significantly so, were found in Type 1 diabetes patients in all four CD4+ subsets.

The sequencing input was central memory CD4+ T cells from blood. This clonotype was sampled from a man aged 30 to 39 with type 1 diabetes. This sequence joins TRBV5-1 and TRBJ2-1, with 12 bases aligning to TRBD2. CDR3 amino acids: CASSSGLAGNYEQFF. As DNA, the CDR3 is TGCGCCAGCAGCTCGGGACTAGCGGGCAACTATGAGCAGTTCTTC.